The subject of this entry is one T cell receptor (beta chain). Antigen: not known. The assay was immunoSEQ multiplex PCR, and TCRdb's table has in-frame clones only and misses some. This sample has approximately 70,000 clones, with roughly 76% found just once. These data originate in a study of OX40 agonist ivuxolimab in advanced cancers. Regarding the study as a whole: In a subset of nonresponders, normalized T-cell clonal expansion was also low.

If patients had autoimmune disease history or systemic immunosuppression, they were excluded. CDR3 length: 15 amino acids. J was trimmed by 8 bases and V by 3 bases; bases with no gene match: 9. Germline V gene sequence: CDR1 SGHVS, CDR2 FNYEAQ. The sample was CD4+ or CD8+ T cells sorted from blood, taken in a trial of the OX40 agonist ivuxolimab. The chain recombines TRBV7-6 with TRBJ2-1; 8 nucleotides match TRBD2. The sequence came from an adult with an advanced solid tumor such as melanoma, head and neck, liver or kidney cancer. In DNA form, the CDR3 reads TGTGCCAGCAGCTTTACTAGGACTAGCCGGGATGAGCAGTTCTTC. Protein product: CASSFTRTSRDEQFF. The full variable domain, in which reference TRBV7-6 and TRBJ2-1 provide the parts outside the CDR3, is GAGVSQSPRYKVTKRGQDVALRCDPISGHVSLYWYRQALGQGPEFLTYFNYEAQQDKSGLPNDRFSAERPEGSISTLTIQRTEQRDSAMYRCASSFTRTSRDEQFFGPGTRLTVL.